This is a list of T cell receptor beta chains from one sample in a study of blood T cell repertoires in COVID-19. Sequencing was performed with immunoSEQ multiplex PCR; in TCRdb, only in-frame clones are kept and a portion is missing. The data contain fewer than 150,000 clones, more than 70% of them singletons. The sequenced material came from peripheral blood. These receptors all stem from a man aged 50-60 years with active or convalescent COVID-19. Each CDR3 is given without its conserved first and last residue. Size is stated for part of the rows, as once, few or many counts, or as a class when the clone is expanded.

CDR3	size	J	V
ASSQGSGSVDTQY	-	TRBJ2-3	TRBV4-2
ATSDPSGNTIY	-	TRBJ1-3	TRBV24-1
ASQGQPNQPQH	-	TRBJ1-5	TRBV6-5
ASSSGSYEQY	-	TRBJ2-7	TRBV5-5
ASSVWDRSVGSPLH	-	TRBJ1-6	TRBV6-1
AISEGLAGVTGELF	-	TRBJ2-2	TRBV10-3
AWSVQGTASNSPLH	few	TRBJ1-6	TRBV30
ASSWAGDTEAF	-	TRBJ1-1	TRBV5-1
ASTSSGSPTDTQY	once	TRBJ2-3	TRBV11-2
ASSRQGGYEQY	-	TRBJ2-7	TRBV28
ASSIPGGIRDTQY	-	TRBJ2-3	TRBV19
ASSYRGNSPLH	-	TRBJ1-6	TRBV2
ASSPLVPLTDTQY	-	TRBJ2-3	TRBV18